Listed below are T cell receptor beta chains from one sample, sequenced in a study of blood T cells in healthy people across ages. TCRdb re-analysed the 5' RACE reads in MiXCR, keeping a single row per CDR3 protein. Among 1,800,000 or so distinct CDR3 sequences listed, around 40% were seen once. The sample consisted of blood. These receptors were taken from a human donor in good health. Both conserved end residues are part of each CDR3. The order of the fields is V gene, D gene, clone size, J gene, CDR3 DNA, CDR3 protein. The D gene is left open where the match is weak. Not every row has a clone size; where given, it reads once, few, many or a size class.

v_call: TRBV7-6
d_call: TRBD2
clone_size: NA
j_call: TRBJ2-3
cdr3_nt: TGTGCCAGCAGCTTAGTTCCCGGGGGGAATGTGCACGATACGCAGTATTTT
cdr3_aa: CASSLVPGGNVHDTQYF

v_call: TRBV20-1
d_call: TRBD2
clone_size: NA
j_call: TRBJ2-5
cdr3_nt: TGCAGTGCTAGAGTTTTGGCTAGCGGGGGGGTTTGGTACTTC
cdr3_aa: CSARVLASGGVWYF

v_call: TRBV6-6
d_call: TRBD1
clone_size: few
j_call: TRBJ1-2
cdr3_nt: TGTGCCAGCAGTTACTCGCAGGACAGGGAAGGCTACACCTTC
cdr3_aa: CASSYSQDREGYTF

v_call: TRBV4-1
d_call: TRBD1
clone_size: NA
j_call: TRBJ1-6
cdr3_nt: TGCGCCGGCAGCCAAGAAGTAGGGGCAGGGGGATATTACTCACCCCTCCACTTT
cdr3_aa: CAGSQEVGAGGYYSPLHF

v_call: TRBV5-6
d_call: NA
clone_size: few
j_call: TRBJ1-6
cdr3_nt: TGTGCCAGCAGCTCAGGCTGGGGGGCTTCACCCCTCCACTTT
cdr3_aa: CASSSGWGASPLHF

v_call: TRBV12-3/TRBV12-4
d_call: TRBD2
clone_size: NA
j_call: TRBJ2-5
cdr3_nt: TGTGCCAGCAGCCCTAGCGGGGCCTACAGTGAGCAGTACTTC
cdr3_aa: CASSPSGAYSEQYF

v_call: TRBV9
d_call: TRBD2
clone_size: many
j_call: TRBJ2-1
cdr3_nt: TGTGCCAGCAGTGTTGGGGGGGGTAATGAGCAGTTCTTC
cdr3_aa: CASSVGGGNEQFF

v_call: TRBV28
d_call: TRBD1
clone_size: NA
j_call: TRBJ1-5
cdr3_nt: TGTGCCAGCAAGGGGGCCGTTAATCAGCCCCAGCATTTT
cdr3_aa: CASKGAVNQPQHF

v_call: TRBV15
d_call: NA
clone_size: NA
j_call: TRBJ2-1
cdr3_nt: TGTGCCACCAGCAGGTTCCGACGGGACAATGAGCAGTTCTTC
cdr3_aa: CATSRFRRDNEQFF

v_call: TRBV27
d_call: TRBD1
clone_size: NA
j_call: TRBJ1-1
cdr3_nt: TGTGCCAGCGGGACAGGGTGGACTGAAGCTTTCTTT
cdr3_aa: CASGTGWTEAFF

v_call: TRBV6-1
d_call: NA
clone_size: NA
j_call: TRBJ2-3
cdr3_nt: TGTGCCAGCAGTGAACGGGACCGCACAGATACGCAGTATTTT
cdr3_aa: CASSERDRTDTQYF

v_call: TRBV30
d_call: NA
clone_size: few
j_call: TRBJ1-2
cdr3_nt: TGTGCCTGGAGTGAGGGAATCGGCTATGGCTACACCTTC
cdr3_aa: CAWSEGIGYGYTF

v_call: TRBV20-1
d_call: NA
clone_size: NA
j_call: TRBJ2-4
cdr3_nt: TGCAGTGCTAGTGACTCGGCCCTAGCCAAAAACATTCAGTACTTC
cdr3_aa: CSASDSALAKNIQYF

v_call: TRBV3-1
d_call: NA
clone_size: NA
j_call: TRBJ1-4
cdr3_nt: TGTGCCAGCAGTGGCCCCGGGACGGGGGGTGAAAAACTGTTTTTT
cdr3_aa: CASSGPGTGGEKLFF

v_call: TRBV5-5
d_call: NA
clone_size: NA
j_call: TRBJ2-3
cdr3_nt: TGTGCCAGCAGCTTGGGGAGGGGGCAGTGCGATACGCAGTATTTT
cdr3_aa: CASSLGRGQCDTQYF

v_call: TRBV7-9
d_call: NA
clone_size: few
j_call: TRBJ1-1
cdr3_nt: TGTGCCAGCAGCTTAGACAGGGAGTGGACTGAAGCTTTCTTT
cdr3_aa: CASSLDREWTEAFF

v_call: TRBV7-3
d_call: TRBD1
clone_size: NA
j_call: TRBJ2-7
cdr3_nt: TGTGCCAGCAGCCTTAGACAGGGGCCACGCTACGAGCAGTACTTC
cdr3_aa: CASSLRQGPRYEQYF

v_call: TRBV7-8
d_call: NA
clone_size: NA
j_call: TRBJ2-7
cdr3_nt: TGTGCCAGCAGCCTTGCCGCTGGGACCTTCTACGAGCAGTACTTC
cdr3_aa: CASSLAAGTFYEQYF

v_call: TRBV6-5
d_call: NA
clone_size: NA
j_call: TRBJ1-4
cdr3_nt: TGTGCCAGCAGTTACTCGATCGGGGGGCAACTGTTTTTT
cdr3_aa: CASSYSIGGQLFF

v_call: TRBV5-1
d_call: NA
clone_size: NA
j_call: TRBJ2-1
cdr3_nt: TGCGCCAGCAGCTTCCAACCTACATACAATGAGCAGTTCTTC
cdr3_aa: CASSFQPTYNEQFF

v_call: TRBV20-1
d_call: NA
clone_size: NA
j_call: TRBJ1-1
cdr3_nt: TGCAGTGCTAGAGATCCCGGAGGCGCTAACACTGAAGCTTTCTTT
cdr3_aa: CSARDPGGANTEAFF

v_call: TRBV20-1
d_call: TRBD2
clone_size: NA
j_call: TRBJ2-5
cdr3_nt: TGCAGTGCTAGTTCGGGACTAGCGGAAGAGACCCAGTACTTC
cdr3_aa: CSASSGLAEETQYF

v_call: TRBV3-1
d_call: NA
clone_size: NA
j_call: TRBJ2-7
cdr3_nt: TGTGCCAGCAGCCAAGGCACTGCGGGGCAGTACTTC
cdr3_aa: CASSQGTAGQYF

v_call: TRBV5-1
d_call: NA
clone_size: once
j_call: TRBJ2-5
cdr3_nt: TGCGCCAGCAGCTCAAGGACTGAGGGGTTAGAGACCCAGTACTTC
cdr3_aa: CASSSRTEGLETQYF

v_call: TRBV7-3
d_call: TRBD1
clone_size: NA
j_call: TRBJ2-3
cdr3_nt: TGTGCCAGCAGCTTAGGACAGGGGGTGACTAGCACAGATACGCAGTATTTT
cdr3_aa: CASSLGQGVTSTDTQYF

v_call: TRBV7-9
d_call: TRBD1
clone_size: NA
j_call: TRBJ1-2
cdr3_nt: TGTGCCAGCAGTATACCGGACAGGGAAGCTATCTATGGCTACACCTTC
cdr3_aa: CASSIPDREAIYGYTF

v_call: TRBV5-1
d_call: TRBD1
clone_size: NA
j_call: TRBJ2-3
cdr3_nt: TGCGCCAGCAGCTTGCTGTTGCCGACAGGGGGGCGCACAGATACGCAGTATTTT
cdr3_aa: CASSLLLPTGGRTDTQYF

v_call: TRBV5-5
d_call: TRBD1
clone_size: NA
j_call: TRBJ1-2
cdr3_nt: TGTGCCAGCAGCTTGGACATATCCAGGGGGCCGAGCTATGGCTACACCTTC
cdr3_aa: CASSLDISRGPSYGYTF

v_call: TRBV20-1
d_call: TRBD2
clone_size: NA
j_call: TRBJ2-5
cdr3_nt: TGCAGTGCCCAAACGGGGACTAGCGGACAAGAGACCCAGTACTTC
cdr3_aa: CSAQTGTSGQETQYF

v_call: TRBV24-1
d_call: TRBD1
clone_size: once
j_call: TRBJ1-1
cdr3_nt: TGTGCCACCAGCGAGGGGGCGACGGACACTGAAGCTTTCTTT
cdr3_aa: CATSEGATDTEAFF

v_call: TRBV5-5
d_call: NA
clone_size: few
j_call: TRBJ2-5
cdr3_nt: TGTGCCAGCAGCTGGGGGCCTGGGGGCCAAGAGACCCAGTACTTC
cdr3_aa: CASSWGPGGQETQYF

v_call: TRBV2
d_call: NA
clone_size: NA
j_call: TRBJ2-7
cdr3_nt: TGTGCCAGCAGCACCGGCCCAGAGGTGGTCCACGAGCAGTACTTC
cdr3_aa: CASSTGPEVVHEQYF

v_call: TRBV28
d_call: NA
clone_size: NA
j_call: TRBJ1-3
cdr3_nt: TGTGCCAGCAGTTTTGATGAAAGGGGAAACACCATATATTTT
cdr3_aa: CASSFDERGNTIYF

v_call: TRBV27
d_call: TRBD2
clone_size: NA
j_call: TRBJ2-7
cdr3_nt: TGTGCCAGCAGTCTTATCGGTGGGGGGGAGTACGAGCAGTACTTC
cdr3_aa: CASSLIGGGEYEQYF

v_call: TRBV10-2
d_call: NA
clone_size: NA
j_call: TRBJ2-7
cdr3_nt: TGCGCCAGCAGTGGGCCCGGATTGCGCGAGCAGTACTTC
cdr3_aa: CASSGPGLREQYF

v_call: TRBV7-3
d_call: TRBD2
clone_size: NA
j_call: TRBJ2-3
cdr3_nt: TGTGCCAGCAGCTTGAGCGGGGGGGTCCCAGATACGCAGTATTTT
cdr3_aa: CASSLSGGVPDTQYF

v_call: TRBV7-2
d_call: TRBD1
clone_size: NA
j_call: TRBJ1-2
cdr3_nt: TGTGCCAGCAGCGCAAGACAGGGAGTGCGCTATGGCTACACCTTC
cdr3_aa: CASSARQGVRYGYTF

v_call: TRBV7-2
d_call: TRBD2
clone_size: NA
j_call: TRBJ2-4
cdr3_nt: TGTGCCAGCAGCCCCTATGCGGGGGGTAATTCGTACTTC
cdr3_aa: CASSPYAGGNSYF

v_call: TRBV9
d_call: TRBD2
clone_size: NA
j_call: TRBJ2-3
cdr3_nt: TGTGCCAGCAGCGTAGACCCTGGGACTAGTTCCCTCCCAGATACGCAGTATTTT
cdr3_aa: CASSVDPGTSSLPDTQYF

v_call: TRBV20-1
d_call: NA
clone_size: NA
j_call: TRBJ2-7
cdr3_nt: TGCAGTGCTAGAGATAGGATAGCCGGGCACGACGAGCAGTACTTC
cdr3_aa: CSARDRIAGHDEQYF

v_call: TRBV12-3/TRBV12-4
d_call: NA
clone_size: NA
j_call: TRBJ2-3
cdr3_nt: TGTGCCAGCAGTTCCCTAGCGAGGGCAGATACGCAGTATTTT
cdr3_aa: CASSSLARADTQYF

v_call: TRBV9
d_call: TRBD2
clone_size: NA
j_call: TRBJ2-1
cdr3_nt: TGTGCCAGCAGCGTAGGACTAGCGGGGCAAATTTCCTACAATGAGCAGTTCTTC
cdr3_aa: CASSVGLAGQISYNEQFF

v_call: TRBV12-3/TRBV12-4
d_call: NA
clone_size: NA
j_call: TRBJ1-2
cdr3_nt: TGTGCCAGCAGTTGTCCCGGCACCGGCTATGGCTACACCTTC
cdr3_aa: CASSCPGTGYGYTF

v_call: TRBV10-3
d_call: TRBD1
clone_size: few
j_call: TRBJ1-2
cdr3_nt: TGTGCCATCAGGGGGGACAGGAGAGGTGAGGATGGCTACACCTTC
cdr3_aa: CAIRGDRRGEDGYTF

v_call: TRBV5-1
d_call: TRBD1
clone_size: NA
j_call: TRBJ2-6
cdr3_nt: TGCGCCAGCACCTTGGGACAGGGTACTGCTGGGGCCAACGTCCGGACTTTC
cdr3_aa: CASTLGQGTAGANVRTF

v_call: TRBV6-2/TRBV6-3
d_call: TRBD2
clone_size: NA
j_call: TRBJ2-1
cdr3_nt: TGTGCCAGCACCTCGCCAGCGGGGGTTTACAATGAGCAGTTCTTC
cdr3_aa: CASTSPAGVYNEQFF

v_call: TRBV12-3/TRBV12-4
d_call: NA
clone_size: few
j_call: TRBJ2-1
cdr3_nt: TGTACCAGCAGTTTAGGGGGGGGACTCTTCAATGAGCAGTTCTTC
cdr3_aa: CTSSLGGGLFNEQFF

v_call: TRBV10-3
d_call: NA
clone_size: NA
j_call: TRBJ2-1
cdr3_nt: TGTGCCATCAGTGCGGAGGGCGCATCTGAGCAGTTCTTC
cdr3_aa: CAISAEGASEQFF

v_call: TRBV4-3
d_call: NA
clone_size: NA
j_call: TRBJ1-2
cdr3_nt: TGCGCCAGCAGCCAAGTGGGACTAAGGGCTTATGGCTACACCTTC
cdr3_aa: CASSQVGLRAYGYTF

v_call: TRBV7-8
d_call: TRBD2
clone_size: few
j_call: TRBJ2-1
cdr3_nt: TGTGCCAGCAGCGGAATTCGGACTAGCGGGGGCAATGAGCAGTTCTTC
cdr3_aa: CASSGIRTSGGNEQFF

v_call: TRBV13
d_call: TRBD2
clone_size: NA
j_call: TRBJ2-3
cdr3_nt: TGTGCCAGCGGCGGGGGGTGGAAAGGCCGCACAGATACGCAGTATTTT
cdr3_aa: CASGGGWKGRTDTQYF

v_call: TRBV7-9
d_call: NA
clone_size: NA
j_call: TRBJ2-1
cdr3_nt: TGTGCCAGCAGCTTAATTGCTGAGCAGTTCTTC
cdr3_aa: CASSLIAEQFF

v_call: TRBV6-2/TRBV6-3
d_call: TRBD2
clone_size: few
j_call: TRBJ2-3
cdr3_nt: TGTGCCAGCAGCCCCCCGGGACTAGCGGACACAGATACGCAGTATTTT
cdr3_aa: CASSPPGLADTDTQYF

v_call: TRBV20-1
d_call: NA
clone_size: NA
j_call: TRBJ1-4
cdr3_nt: TGCAGTGTTCAACAGGGTACAAAACTGTTTTTT
cdr3_aa: CSVQQGTKLFF